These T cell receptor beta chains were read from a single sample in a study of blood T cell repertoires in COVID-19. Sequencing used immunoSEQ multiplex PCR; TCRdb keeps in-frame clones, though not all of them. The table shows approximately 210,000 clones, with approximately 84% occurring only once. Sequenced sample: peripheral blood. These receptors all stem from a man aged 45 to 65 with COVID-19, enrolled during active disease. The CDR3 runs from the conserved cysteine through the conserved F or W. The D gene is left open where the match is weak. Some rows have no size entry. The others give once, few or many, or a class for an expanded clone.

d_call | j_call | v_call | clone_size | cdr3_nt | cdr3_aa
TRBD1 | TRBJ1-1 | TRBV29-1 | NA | TGCAGCGTTGAAAACAGGGGTGAACACACTGAAGCTTTCTTT | CSVENRGEHTEAFF
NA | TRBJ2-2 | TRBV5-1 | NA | TGCGCCAGCAGGGGCAGGGAGGACACCGGGGAGCTGTTTTTT | CASRGREDTGELFF
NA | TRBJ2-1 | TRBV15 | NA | TGTGCCACCAGTGAGGGTTACAATGAGCAGTTCTTC | CATSEGYNEQFF
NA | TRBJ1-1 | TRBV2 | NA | TGTGCCAGCATTTATTTGTCGGCCATTCCTGCGGACACTGAAGCTTTCTTT | CASIYLSAIPADTEAFF
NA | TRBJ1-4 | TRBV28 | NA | TGTGCCAGCGTTGCGGCGCAGGGATCTCGTAGTGGTGAAAAACTGTTTTTT | CASVAAQGSRSGEKLFF
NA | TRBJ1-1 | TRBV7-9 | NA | TGTGCCAGCAGCCCGGACACCCCTGAAGCTTTCTTT | CASSPDTPEAFF
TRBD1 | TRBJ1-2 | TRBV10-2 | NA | TGCGCCAGCAGTGAACAGGGGGATAACTATGGCTACACCTTC | CASSEQGDNYGYTF
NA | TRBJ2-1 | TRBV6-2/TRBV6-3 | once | TGTGCCAGCAGTTACCGGGGTACATCAGGGGTTTCCTACAATGAGCAGTTCTTC | CASSYRGTSGVSYNEQFF
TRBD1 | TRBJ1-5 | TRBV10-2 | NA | TGCGCCAGCAGTGACTCGACAGGGTTCGGGCAGCCCCAGCATTTT | CASSDSTGFGQPQHF
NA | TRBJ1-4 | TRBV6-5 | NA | TGTGCCAGCAGTCAGTCGTATGATGAAAAACTGTTTTTT | CASSQSYDEKLFF
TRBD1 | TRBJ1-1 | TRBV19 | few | TGTGCCAGTAGACGACAGGGAATACGGACTGAAGCTTTCTTT | CASRRQGIRTEAFF
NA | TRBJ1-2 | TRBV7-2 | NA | TGTGCCAGCCAGAAAGGGGGACGCAACTATGGCTACACCTTC | CASQKGGRNYGYTF
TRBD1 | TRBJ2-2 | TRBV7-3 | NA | TGTGCCAGCAGCTTAACGTTGGCAGGGGGTAACACCGGGGAGCTGTTTTTT | CASSLTLAGGNTGELFF
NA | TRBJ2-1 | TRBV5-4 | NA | TGTGCCAGCAGCTTGGGGCAGGTCGGGGTTGGAAATGAGCAGTTCTTC | CASSLGQVGVGNEQFF
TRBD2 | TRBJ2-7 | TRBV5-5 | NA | TGTGCCAGCAGCTTAATGGCTAGCGGGTACTACTACGAGCAGTACTTC | CASSLMASGYYYEQYF
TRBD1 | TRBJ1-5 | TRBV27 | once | TGTGCCAGCAGTTTTTGGGGGGGACAGGAGGTTCAGCCCCAGCATTTT | CASSFWGGQEVQPQHF
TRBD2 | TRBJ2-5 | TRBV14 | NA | TGTGCCAGCAGCCAAGATCGGCAGGCGGGGACTAGGGGAAAAGAGACCCAGTACTTC | CASSQDRQAGTRGKETQYF
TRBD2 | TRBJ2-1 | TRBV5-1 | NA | TGCGCCAGCAGCCCCAGACTAGCGGGGGGTTACAATGAGCAGTTCTTC | CASSPRLAGGYNEQFF
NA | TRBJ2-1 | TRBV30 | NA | TGTGCCTGGGACCGCGGCCAGGGGACCTACAATGAGCAGTTCTTC | CAWDRGQGTYNEQFF
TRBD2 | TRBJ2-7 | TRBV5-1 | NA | TGCGCCAGCAGAACCGGGACTACGTCCTACGAGCAGTACTTC | CASRTGTTSYEQYF
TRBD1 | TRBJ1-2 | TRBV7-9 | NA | TGTGCCAGCAGCCCGGGACAGGGGGCTAATTGGGACTATGGCTACACCTTC | CASSPGQGANWDYGYTF
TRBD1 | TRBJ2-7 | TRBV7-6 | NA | TGTGCCAGCAGCTTAGCGGGACAGGGGTCCTACGAGCAGTACTTC | CASSLAGQGSYEQYF
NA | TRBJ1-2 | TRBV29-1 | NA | TGCAGCGTGCGAGCTAACTATGGCTACACCTTC | CSVRANYGYTF
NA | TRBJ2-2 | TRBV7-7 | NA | TGTGCTAGCAGCTCGACTACTAACACCGGGGAGCTGTTTTTT | CASSSTTNTGELFF
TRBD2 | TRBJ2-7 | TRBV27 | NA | TGTGCCAGCAGAGGAGTTGAAAGCGGGAGGTACGAGCAGTACTTC | CASRGVESGRYEQYF
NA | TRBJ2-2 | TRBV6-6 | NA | TGTGCCAGCAGTTATTGGCGGGGTACGGGCGGGGAGCTGTTTTTT | CASSYWRGTGGELFF
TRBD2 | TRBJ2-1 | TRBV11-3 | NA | TGTGCCAGCAGCTTAGGTGGACGGGGGGCCTACAATGAGCAGTTCTTC | CASSLGGRGAYNEQFF
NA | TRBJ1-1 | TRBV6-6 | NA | TGTGCCAGCAGTTACTCGTTGTATTTGAACACTGAAGCTTTCTTT | CASSYSLYLNTEAFF
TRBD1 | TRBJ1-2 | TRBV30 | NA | TGTGCCTGGAGTGTAAAGACAGGGGGGTACTATGGCTACACCTTC | CAWSVKTGGYYGYTF
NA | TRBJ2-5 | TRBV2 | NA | TGTGCCAGCAACCGCGCGAGAGAGACCCAGTACTTC | CASNRARETQYF
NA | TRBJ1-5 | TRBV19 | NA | TGTGCCAGTAAAGGCAGGGTTACTCAGCCCCAGCATTTT | CASKGRVTQPQHF
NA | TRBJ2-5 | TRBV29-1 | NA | TGCAGCGTTGACCTGGGGGCGAACCAAGAGACCCAGTACTTC | CSVDLGANQETQYF
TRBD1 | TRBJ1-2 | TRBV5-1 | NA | TGCGCCAGCAGCTTGCTACCGGGACAGGGGGTGCCCTATGGCTACACCTTC | CASSLLPGQGVPYGYTF
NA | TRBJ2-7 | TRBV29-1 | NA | TGCAGCGTCGTCTCCGGGAAGGACTACGAGCAGTACTTC | CSVVSGKDYEQYF
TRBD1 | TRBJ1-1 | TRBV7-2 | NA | TGTGCCAGCAGCCCCCAGGACAGGGCGAACACTGAAGCTTTCTTT | CASSPQDRANTEAFF
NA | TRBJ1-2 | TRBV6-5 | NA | TGTGCCAGCAGGGAGGGAGGGGCCGCTAACTATGGCTACACCTTC | CASREGGAANYGYTF
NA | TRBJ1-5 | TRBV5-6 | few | TGTGCCAGCAGCTTAGAGAATCAGCCCCAGCATTTT | CASSLENQPQHF
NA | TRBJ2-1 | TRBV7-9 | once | TGTGCCAGCAGCTTAGAAGCTGAGAATGAGCAGTTCTTC | CASSLEAENEQFF
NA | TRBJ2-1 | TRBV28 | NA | TGTGCCAGCAGTTTAAGGGTCAGGGCTTACGAGCAGTTCTTC | CASSLRVRAYEQFF
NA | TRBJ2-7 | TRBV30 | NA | TGTGCCTGGAGCCCAGGGCGGTCCTACGAGCAGTACTTC | CAWSPGRSYEQYF
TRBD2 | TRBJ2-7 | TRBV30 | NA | TGTGCCTGGAGTGAAATAGCGGGAGGTTTCGACGAGCAGTACTTC | CAWSEIAGGFDEQYF
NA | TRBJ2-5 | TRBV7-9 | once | TGTGCCAGCAGCCTCAGGGGTGGCGAAGAGACCCAGTACTTC | CASSLRGGEETQYF
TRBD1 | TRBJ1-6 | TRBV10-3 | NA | TGTGCCATCAGTCGACAGGGTGAAGATAATTCACCCCTCCACTTT | CAISRQGEDNSPLHF
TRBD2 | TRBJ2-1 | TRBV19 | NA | TGTGCCAGTAGCCTCTGGTTGCGGGAGGGCCGGAATGAGCAGTTCTTC | CASSLWLREGRNEQFF
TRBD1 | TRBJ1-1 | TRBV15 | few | TGTGCCACCAGCACTCGGGACAGGGGGAACACTGAAGCTTTCTTT | CATSTRDRGNTEAFF
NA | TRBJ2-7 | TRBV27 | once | TGTGCCAGCAGTTTAGCGGGCCTCTCCTACGAGCAGTACTTC | CASSLAGLSYEQYF
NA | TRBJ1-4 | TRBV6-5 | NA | TGTGCCAGCAGTTTCTCAGGGGCCAGGGGTGAAAAACTGTTTTTT | CASSFSGARGEKLFF
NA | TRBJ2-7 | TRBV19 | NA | TGTGCCAGTAGTATAGGTCCAGGAGGTCCGTCCTACGAGCAGTACTTC | CASSIGPGGPSYEQYF
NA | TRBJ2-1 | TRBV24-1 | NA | TGTGCCACCGGGATACCCAAGGGGTATAGGGGCATCGCATCCTACAATGAGCAGTTCTTC | CATGIPKGYRGIASYNEQFF
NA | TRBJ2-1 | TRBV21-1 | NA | TGTGCCAGCAGCAAAGTGGAACTAGCGGGAGGTAAGAATGAGCAGTTCTTC | CASSKVELAGGKNEQFF
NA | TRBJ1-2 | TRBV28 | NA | TGTGCCAGCAGTTCAATCAGCTATGGCTACACCTTC | CASSSISYGYTF
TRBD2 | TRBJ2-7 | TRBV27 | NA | TGTGCCAGCAGTTCCTGGACTAGCGGGGGCGGCGAGCAGTACTTC | CASSSWTSGGGEQYF
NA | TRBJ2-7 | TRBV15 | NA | TGTGCCACCAGCAGGGCGGCAGCCTACGAGCAGTACTTC | CATSRAAAYEQYF
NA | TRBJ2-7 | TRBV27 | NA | TGTGCCAGCAGTTTAGGGCAGTTCTCCTACGAGCAGTACTTC | CASSLGQFSYEQYF
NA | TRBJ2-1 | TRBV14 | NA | TGTGCCAGCAGCCAAGAGGTGAGCTCCTACAATGAGCAGTTCTTC | CASSQEVSSYNEQFF
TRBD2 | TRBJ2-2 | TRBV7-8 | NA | TGTGCCAGCAGCTTAGGGCGCGGGAGGAACACCGGGGAGCTGTTTTTT | CASSLGRGRNTGELFF
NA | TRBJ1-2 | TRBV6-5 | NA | TGCGCCAGCAGTTACCGGACAGACTATGGCTACACCTTC | CASSYRTDYGYTF
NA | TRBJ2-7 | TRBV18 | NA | TGTGCCAGCTCACCACCTGGCGGGACGAACTCCTACGAGCAGTACTTC | CASSPPGGTNSYEQYF
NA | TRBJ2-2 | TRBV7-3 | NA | TGTGCCAGCAGCTTAGAAAGCGGATTTAACCGGGAGCTGTTTTTT | CASSLESGFNRELFF